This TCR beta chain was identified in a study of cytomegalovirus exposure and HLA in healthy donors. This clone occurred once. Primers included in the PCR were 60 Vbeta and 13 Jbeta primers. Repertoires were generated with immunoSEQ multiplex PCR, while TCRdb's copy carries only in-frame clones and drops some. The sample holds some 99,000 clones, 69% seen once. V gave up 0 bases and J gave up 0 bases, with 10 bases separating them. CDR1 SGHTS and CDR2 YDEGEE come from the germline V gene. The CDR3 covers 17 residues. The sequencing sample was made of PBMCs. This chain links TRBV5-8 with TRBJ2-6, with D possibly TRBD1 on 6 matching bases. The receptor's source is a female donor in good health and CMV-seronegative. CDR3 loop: CASSLGTVNSGANVLTF. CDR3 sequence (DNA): TGTGCCAGCAGCTTGGGGACAGTCAACTCTGGGGCCAACGTCCTGACTTTC.